This TCR beta chain was obtained from a study of lymphopenia after photon versus proton radiotherapy. This clone was detected a few times. As yet, its antigen is unknown. TCRdb's copy holds only in-frame clones and misses some; the assay was immunoSEQ multiplex PCR. Altogether 50,000 or so clones are present, 92% being singletons, with the ten largest covering roughly 17%. Regarding the study as a whole: After the lymphocyte nadir, photon-treated repertoires showed oligoclonal expansion, especially of CD8+ Temra cells. Relative stability marked proton patients; photon patients lost diversity and naive cells. Survival link was tested only in deceased patients; proton benefit remains a possibility.

The CDR3 is 15 residues long. The V end was cut by 4 bases, the J end by 4 bases, with 17 bases between. Per the germline V gene, CDR1 is MDHEN and CDR2 is SYDVKM. The material sequenced was peripheral blood, taken from a patient treated with photon-based radiotherapy. This receptor was obtained from a middle-aged woman with cholangiocarcinoma. V gene TRBV28 combines with J gene TRBJ2-7; D unresolved. The CDR3 sequence is CASSSPFEVRYEQYF. The CDR3 region has the DNA TGTGCCAGCAGTTCCCCTTTCGAGGTTCGGTACGAGCAGTACTTC.